This TCR beta chain derives from a study of T cells in Graves' hyperthyroidism and ophthalmopathy. This clonotype was recorded at least ten times. Antigen unknown. Fresh peripheral blood, roughly 10 ml of it, supplied the PBMCs. The germline V gene encodes CDR1 SGHRS and CDR2 YFSETQ. The CDR3 consists of 15 residues. V shed 3 bases and J 7 bases; nucleotides not matched to a gene: 5. TCR beta CDR3 sequences were amplified from RNA transcripts. The HTBI primer set drove a first-round RT-PCR of the TCR CDR3. MiXCR, run by TCRdb on the multiplex PCR reads, gives a single entry per CDR3 protein. Altogether 640,000 or so distinct CDR3 sequences are present, 14% to 15% being singletons, with the ten largest covering about 4%. Study-wide points: Most expanded thyroid clonotypes above 0.001 also appeared in blood.

The source of this sequence is a woman between 40 and 50 years old with Graves' ophthalmopathy. The rearrangement joins TRBV5-1 to TRBJ1-6; TRBD1 aligns across 9 bases. Sequenced: blood. The CDR3 DNA reads TGCGCCAGCAGCTCAAGGACAGGGGAAAATTCACCCCTCCACTTT. This sequence encodes CASSSRTGENSPLHF.